The clone carrying this T cell receptor (beta chain) was observed many times. Its specificity is unknown. The source of the sample is a study of CD8+CD57+ T cells in acquired aplastic anemia. Across the whole study: When averaged, DNA from sorted CD4+ and CD8+ cells came to approximately 3.2 ug.

Patients sequenced had flow cytometry evidence of CD8+CD57+ cell expansion. Study-level findings and limits: A significant difference in CD8+ Simpson's diversity between patients and controls was not found.

Genomic DNA, serving as template, underwent TCR beta VDJ and CDR3 profiling. TCRdb used MiXCR to reprocess the reads, holding one entry per CDR3 protein. The sample has approximately 190,000 distinct CDR3 sequences; roughly half are singletons. Sequencing used sorted CD4+, CD8+, or CD8+CD57+ T cells (not recorded which) from PBMCs. The receptor was isolated from a human donor with aplastic anemia.

CDR3 sequence: CASSRSNQETQYF. The CDR3 DNA follows: TGTGCCAGCAGTCGGAGCAACCAAGAGACCCAGTACTTC. This sequence joins TRBV6-1 and TRBJ2-5; no firm D call. Germline CDR1 is MNHNS and CDR2 is SASEGT. This CDR3 is 13 amino acids long. V was pared by 5 bases and J by 0 bases, with 7 bases between.